The present T cell receptor (beta chain) was sequenced within a study of patients and donors after allogeneic stem cell transplantation. After removal of 1 base from V and 2 bases from J, the junction contained 11 bases not matched to a gene. Germline CDR1 LGHNA, CDR2 YNFKEQ. This CDR3 spans 18 amino acids. TCRdb ran MiXCR on the RT-PCR reads and lists one entry per CDR3 protein. Of under 200,000 distinct CDR3 sequences listed, approximately 30% were seen once; the top ten hold 3.2%. Source material: blood, either unsorted or a sorted T cell fraction (not recorded which). This receptor was taken from a human donor who was either an allogeneic HSCT recipient or a stem cell or donor lymphocyte infusion donor (not recorded which). It is not recorded whose cells these are; they may come from a transplant donor. The gene calls are TRBV4-2 and TRBJ2-1; 7 bases are a match to TRBD2. The CDR3 region has the DNA TGTGCCAGCAGCCAAGTGTATGGGAGGGCCATCACCTACAATGAGCAGTTCTTC. Translating it yields CASSQVYGRAITYNEQFF.